The rows below give T cell receptor beta chains drawn from one sample of a study of blood T cell repertoires in COVID-19. Repertoires were generated with immunoSEQ multiplex PCR, while TCRdb's copy carries only in-frame clones and drops some. The sample has 200,000 to 250,000 clones, roughly 81% seen once; the top ten hold around 7.3%. Input material: peripheral blood. Receptors originate from a woman between 50 and 59 years old with active or convalescent COVID-19. Each CDR3 is given with its conserved first and last residue. Each record gives: CDR3 DNA, CDR3 protein, D gene, V gene, J gene, clone size. D genes are given only for firm matches. Size is omitted from some rows. Given values are once, few, many or a class for expanded clones.

DNA: TGTGCCAGCAGCAGACAGGGTTACACCGGGGAGCTGTTTTTT
CDR3: CASSRQGYTGELFF
D: TRBD1
V: TRBV7-6
J: TRBJ2-2
size: NA

DNA: TGTGCCAGCAGTGACCCCGGACAGGGCATTAATTCACCCCTCCACTTT
CDR3: CASSDPGQGINSPLHF
D: TRBD1
V: TRBV6-2/TRBV6-3
J: TRBJ1-6
size: NA

DNA: TGTGCCAGCAGCTTGGAGACAGGGGTATCACCCCTCCACTTT
CDR3: CASSLETGVSPLHF
D: TRBD1
V: TRBV7-9
J: TRBJ1-6
size: NA

DNA: TGTGCCAGTAGTGGGACTAGCGGGTGGGATACGCAGTATTTT
CDR3: CASSGTSGWDTQYF
D: TRBD2
V: TRBV19
J: TRBJ2-3
size: NA

DNA: TGTGCCAGTCTCAGGCAATTTGGCACTGAAGCTTTCTTT
CDR3: CASLRQFGTEAFF
D: NA
V: TRBV18
J: TRBJ1-1
size: NA

DNA: TGTGCCAGCTCACCAAGGGACATTGAAGCTTTCTTT
CDR3: CASSPRDIEAFF
D: NA
V: TRBV18
J: TRBJ1-1
size: NA

DNA: TGCGCCAGCAGCCCCTACACCGGGGAGCTGTTTTTT
CDR3: CASSPYTGELFF
D: NA
V: TRBV5-1
J: TRBJ2-2
size: NA

DNA: TGTGCCAGCAGCGACCGACACACGAACACCGGGGAGCTGTTTTTT
CDR3: CASSDRHTNTGELFF
D: NA
V: TRBV5-4
J: TRBJ2-2
size: once

DNA: TGTGCCAGCTCACCGCTATCGGCAGGGGGCGCGGGTGACACTGAAGCTTTCTTT
CDR3: CASSPLSAGGAGDTEAFF
D: TRBD1
V: TRBV18
J: TRBJ1-1
size: NA

DNA: TGTGCCAGTAGTCCCCCCGGGGGGCCGCTCGCCGCTCATGAGCAGTTCTTC
CDR3: CASSPPGGPLAAHEQFF
D: NA
V: TRBV19
J: TRBJ2-1
size: NA

DNA: TGCGCCAGCAACCTTAGACACTCCGGAGATACGCAGTATTTT
CDR3: CASNLRHSGDTQYF
D: NA
V: TRBV5-1
J: TRBJ2-3
size: NA

DNA: TGTGCCAGCAGCCTAAGAGGAGATGAAAAACTGTTTTTT
CDR3: CASSLRGDEKLFF
D: NA
V: TRBV3-1/TRBV3-2
J: TRBJ1-4
size: once

DNA: TGTGCCAGCAGTTATGGGGGCGCACAAGGGGAGACCCAGTACTTC
CDR3: CASSYGGAQGETQYF
D: NA
V: TRBV6-5
J: TRBJ2-5
size: few

DNA: TGCGCCAGCAGCTTCGGCTCGAGGACCGGGGAGCTGTTTTTT
CDR3: CASSFGSRTGELFF
D: NA
V: TRBV5-1
J: TRBJ2-2
size: NA

DNA: TGTGCCACCAGTGACTCAGGGCGGGGAAATAGGCAGCCCCAGCATTTT
CDR3: CATSDSGRGNRQPQHF
D: NA
V: TRBV24-1
J: TRBJ1-5
size: NA

DNA: TGTGCCAGCAGCCCCGCAGGGGGCACTGAAGCTTTCTTT
CDR3: CASSPAGGTEAFF
D: TRBD1
V: TRBV7-9
J: TRBJ1-1
size: NA

DNA: TGTGCCAGCAGGCGGACGGGGGAGACTGAAGCTTTCTTT
CDR3: CASRRTGETEAFF
D: NA
V: TRBV12-3/TRBV12-4
J: TRBJ1-1
size: NA

DNA: TGTGCCGGCTACATGAGGGACAGGGATGGCACCGGGGAGCTGTTTTTT
CDR3: CAGYMRDRDGTGELFF
D: TRBD1
V: TRBV30
J: TRBJ2-2
size: NA

DNA: TGCGCCAGCAGTGAGTCGACAGGGGGCTGGAATGAGCAGTTCTTC
CDR3: CASSESTGGWNEQFF
D: TRBD1
V: TRBV10-1
J: TRBJ2-1
size: once

DNA: TGTGCCAGCAGCTTTGGCTGGGGACAGGGCGGTTCACCCCTCCACTTT
CDR3: CASSFGWGQGGSPLHF
D: TRBD1
V: TRBV5-4
J: TRBJ1-6
size: NA

DNA: TGTGCCAGCAGCCCGCAGGGTGCCTACTACAATGAGCAGTTCTTC
CDR3: CASSPQGAYYNEQFF
D: NA
V: TRBV14
J: TRBJ2-1
size: NA

DNA: TGTGCCAGCGGACAGGTACCGAACACTGAAGCTTTCTTT
CDR3: CASGQVPNTEAFF
D: TRBD1
V: TRBV2
J: TRBJ1-1
size: NA

DNA: TGTGCCAGCAGTCCGGACAGAAACTATGGCTACACCTTC
CDR3: CASSPDRNYGYTF
D: NA
V: TRBV28
J: TRBJ1-2
size: NA

DNA: TGTGCCAGCAGCTCGGACCGACTAGCGGCATCCTTCGAGCAGTACTTC
CDR3: CASSSDRLAASFEQYF
D: TRBD2
V: TRBV7-9
J: TRBJ2-7
size: NA

DNA: TGTGCCAGCAGCTCATCGCGAGGCAGGAACACTGAAGCTTTCTTT
CDR3: CASSSSRGRNTEAFF
D: NA
V: TRBV5-6
J: TRBJ1-1
size: NA

DNA: TGTGCCAGCAGCCCGACATCGGGAGGCAATCAGCCCCAGCATTTT
CDR3: CASSPTSGGNQPQHF
D: NA
V: TRBV28
J: TRBJ1-5
size: NA

DNA: TGTGCCAGTAGTATTGGGGTGGGGCAGTTTCAGCCCCAGCATTTT
CDR3: CASSIGVGQFQPQHF
D: NA
V: TRBV19
J: TRBJ1-5
size: NA

DNA: TGTGCCAGCAGTGGACTAGCGGGAGGATCCACGTCCGAGCAGTACTTC
CDR3: CASSGLAGGSTSEQYF
D: TRBD2
V: TRBV27
J: TRBJ2-7
size: NA

DNA: TGTGCCAGCAGTTTAATGGTCTGGGGGGAGCCGGGCACCGGGGAGCTGTTTTTT
CDR3: CASSLMVWGEPGTGELFF
D: NA
V: TRBV28
J: TRBJ2-2
size: NA

DNA: TGTGCCAGCAGTCCTTTAGCGGGACAGGGCTTCGAGCAGTACTTC
CDR3: CASSPLAGQGFEQYF
D: NA
V: TRBV7-9
J: TRBJ2-7
size: NA

DNA: TGTGCCAGCAGTCCTCCTCCGGGACAGGGAGGTCAGCCCCAGCATTTT
CDR3: CASSPPPGQGGQPQHF
D: TRBD1
V: TRBV28
J: TRBJ1-5
size: NA

DNA: TGCGCCAGCAGCCAAGGAAGGGGGGGCGCGTCCGGCTACACCTTC
CDR3: CASSQGRGGASGYTF
D: NA
V: TRBV4-1
J: TRBJ1-2
size: NA

DNA: TGTGCCAGCAGGCAGGGTGGCACAGATACGCAGTATTTT
CDR3: CASRQGGTDTQYF
D: NA
V: TRBV27
J: TRBJ2-3
size: NA

DNA: TGCGCCACCCGGGACAGGGTCACTGGGGCCAACGTCCTGACTTTC
CDR3: CATRDRVTGANVLTF
D: TRBD1
V: TRBV10-2
J: TRBJ2-6
size: NA

DNA: TGTGCCAGTAGTCCTAGGGGGCGGACGTACTATGGCTACACCTTC
CDR3: CASSPRGRTYYGYTF
D: TRBD1
V: TRBV19
J: TRBJ1-2
size: NA

DNA: TGCAGCGTTGAAGACAGTCCCCACGAGCAGTACTTC
CDR3: CSVEDSPHEQYF
D: NA
V: TRBV29-1
J: TRBJ2-7
size: NA

DNA: TGTGCCAGCAGCCCGCACAGCTTTGAAGCTTTCTTT
CDR3: CASSPHSFEAFF
D: NA
V: TRBV11-2
J: TRBJ1-1
size: NA

DNA: TGTGCCAGCAGCCAAGAATTGGCGGGGGGGCCGCATGAGCAGTTCTTC
CDR3: CASSQELAGGPHEQFF
D: TRBD2
V: TRBV4-2
J: TRBJ2-1
size: NA

DNA: TGTGCCAGCAGCTTCGTCGCGGGAGGGGTAGACGAGCAGTACTTC
CDR3: CASSFVAGGVDEQYF
D: TRBD2
V: TRBV11-2
J: TRBJ2-7
size: NA

DNA: TGTGCCAGCAGACGCCCAGGACAGGGAGGAACACCCCTCCACTTT
CDR3: CASRRPGQGGTPLHF
D: TRBD1
V: TRBV6-5
J: TRBJ1-6
size: once

DNA: TGTGCCAGCAGTACCGGGACTAGCGGGAGGGGCTTCACAGATACGCAGTATTTT
CDR3: CASSTGTSGRGFTDTQYF
D: TRBD2
V: TRBV2
J: TRBJ2-3
size: NA

DNA: TGCAGCGTCGGGGGACTAGCGGGAGGGTTGGGGAATGAGCAGTTCTTC
CDR3: CSVGGLAGGLGNEQFF
D: TRBD2
V: TRBV29-1
J: TRBJ2-1
size: NA

DNA: TGCGCCAGCAGCTTGAAGGCGGGAGGGCCCGGCAATGAGCAGTTCTTC
CDR3: CASSLKAGGPGNEQFF
D: TRBD2
V: TRBV5-1
J: TRBJ2-1
size: few

DNA: TGTGCCAGCCGGCTCAGGGGCTACGAAGCTTTCTTT
CDR3: CASRLRGYEAFF
D: NA
V: TRBV2
J: TRBJ1-1
size: NA

DNA: TGTGCCATCACTGCGGGGAACAACTATGGCTACACCTTC
CDR3: CAITAGNNYGYTF
D: NA
V: TRBV10-3
J: TRBJ1-2
size: NA

DNA: TGTGCCAGCAGCTTGGCGGTTCCAGGGGAGCTCCACTTT
CDR3: CASSLAVPGELHF
D: NA
V: TRBV5-4
J: TRBJ1-6
size: NA

DNA: TGTGCCTGGAGTGACTTCTACGAGCAGTACTTC
CDR3: CAWSDFYEQYF
D: NA
V: TRBV30
J: TRBJ2-7
size: NA

DNA: TGCGCCAGCAGTGAGGGCCTAGCGGGCACAGATACGCAGTATTTT
CDR3: CASSEGLAGTDTQYF
D: TRBD2
V: TRBV10-1
J: TRBJ2-3
size: NA